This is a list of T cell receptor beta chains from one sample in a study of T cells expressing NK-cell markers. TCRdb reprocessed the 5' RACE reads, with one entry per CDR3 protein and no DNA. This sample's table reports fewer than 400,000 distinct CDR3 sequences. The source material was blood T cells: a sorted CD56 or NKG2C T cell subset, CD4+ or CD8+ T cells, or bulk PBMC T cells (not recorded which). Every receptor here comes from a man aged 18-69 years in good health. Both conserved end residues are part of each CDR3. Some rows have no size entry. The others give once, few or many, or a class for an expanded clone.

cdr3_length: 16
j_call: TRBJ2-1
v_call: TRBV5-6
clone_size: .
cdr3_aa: CASSLYSGGAFNEQFF

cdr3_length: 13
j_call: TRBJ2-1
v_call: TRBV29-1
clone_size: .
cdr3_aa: CSVERIKPNEQFF

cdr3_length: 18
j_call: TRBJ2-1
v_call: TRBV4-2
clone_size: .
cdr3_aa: CASSQDLGTSGGANEQFF

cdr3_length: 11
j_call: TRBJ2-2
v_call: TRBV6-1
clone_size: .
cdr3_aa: CASRGAGELFF

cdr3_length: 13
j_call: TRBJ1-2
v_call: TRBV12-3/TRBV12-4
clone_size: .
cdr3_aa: CASSFGTNYGYTF

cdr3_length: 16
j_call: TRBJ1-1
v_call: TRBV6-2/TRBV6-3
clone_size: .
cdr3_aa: CASSYWRAGPNTEAFF

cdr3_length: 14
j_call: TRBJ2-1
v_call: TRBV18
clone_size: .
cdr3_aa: CASSPQVSFNEQFF

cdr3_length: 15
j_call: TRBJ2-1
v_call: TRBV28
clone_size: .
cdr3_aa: CASTGRGSSYNEQFF

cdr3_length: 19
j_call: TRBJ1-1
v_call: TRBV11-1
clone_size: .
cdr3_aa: CASSFNWPGQGNSGAEAFF

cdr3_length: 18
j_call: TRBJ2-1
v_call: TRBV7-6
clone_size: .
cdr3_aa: CASSPLNARGNSYNEQFF

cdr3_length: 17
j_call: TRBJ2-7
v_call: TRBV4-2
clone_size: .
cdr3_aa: CASSPTGGLDFSYEQYF

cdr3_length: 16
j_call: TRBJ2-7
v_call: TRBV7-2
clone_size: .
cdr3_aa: CASSLAVGGALYEQYF

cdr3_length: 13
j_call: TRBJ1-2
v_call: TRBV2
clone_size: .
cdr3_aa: CATQIPGAYGYTF

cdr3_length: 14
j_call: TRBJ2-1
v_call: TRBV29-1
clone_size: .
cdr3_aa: CSVDPDSWHNEQFF

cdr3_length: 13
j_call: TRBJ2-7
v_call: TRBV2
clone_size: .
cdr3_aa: CASSRLESYEQYF

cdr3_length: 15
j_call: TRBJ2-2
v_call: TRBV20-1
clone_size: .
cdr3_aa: CSAPSGTGRTGELFF

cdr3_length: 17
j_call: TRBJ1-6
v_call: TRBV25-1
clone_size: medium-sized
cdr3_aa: CASRLGMADKSNSPLHF

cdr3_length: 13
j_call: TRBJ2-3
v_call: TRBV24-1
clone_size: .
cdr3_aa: CATKAGDTDTQYF

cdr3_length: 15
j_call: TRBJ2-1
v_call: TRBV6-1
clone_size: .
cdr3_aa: CASTQEGRSYNEQFF

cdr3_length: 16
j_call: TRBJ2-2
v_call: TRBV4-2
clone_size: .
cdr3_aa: CASSQYLGRDTGELFF

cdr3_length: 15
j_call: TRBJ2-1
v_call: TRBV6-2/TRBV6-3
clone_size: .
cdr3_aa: CASTYGAGLYNEQFF

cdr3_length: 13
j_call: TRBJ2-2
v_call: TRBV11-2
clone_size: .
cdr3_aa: CASSSTGTGELFF

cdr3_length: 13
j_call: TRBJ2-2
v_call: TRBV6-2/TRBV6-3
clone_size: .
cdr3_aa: CASSRLATGELFF

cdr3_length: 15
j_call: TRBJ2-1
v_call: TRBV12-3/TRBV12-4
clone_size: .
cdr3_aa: CASSLSPGRKPEQFF

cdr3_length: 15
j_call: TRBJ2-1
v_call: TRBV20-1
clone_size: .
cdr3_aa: CSVPPRRPYLQGQFF

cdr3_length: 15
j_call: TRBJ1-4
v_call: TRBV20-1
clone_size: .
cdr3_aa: CSARDGGALSEKLFF

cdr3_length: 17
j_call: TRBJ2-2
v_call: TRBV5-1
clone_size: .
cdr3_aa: CASSFTTPTRNTGELFF

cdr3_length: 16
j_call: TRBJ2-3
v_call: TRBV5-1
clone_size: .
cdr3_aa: CASRSPPEGHSDTQYF

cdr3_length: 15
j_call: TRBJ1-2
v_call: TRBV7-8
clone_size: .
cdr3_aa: CASSPRDRGAYGYTF

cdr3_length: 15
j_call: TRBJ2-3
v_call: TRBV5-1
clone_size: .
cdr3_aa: CASSPGTSGKDTQYF

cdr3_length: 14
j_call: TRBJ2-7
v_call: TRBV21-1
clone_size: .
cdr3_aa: CASRLQGVSYEQYF

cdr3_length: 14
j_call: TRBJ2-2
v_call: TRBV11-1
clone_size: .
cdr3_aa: CASSPGRALGELFF

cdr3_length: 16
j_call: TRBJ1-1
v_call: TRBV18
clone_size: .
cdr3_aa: CASSPFQGFMNTEAFF

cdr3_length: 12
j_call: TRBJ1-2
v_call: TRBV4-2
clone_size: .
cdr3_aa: CASTGRNYGYTF

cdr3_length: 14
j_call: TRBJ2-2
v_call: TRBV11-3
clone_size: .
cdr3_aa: CASSFGVRTGELFF

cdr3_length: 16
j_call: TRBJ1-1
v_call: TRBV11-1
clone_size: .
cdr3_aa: CASSNRDRGPNTEAFF

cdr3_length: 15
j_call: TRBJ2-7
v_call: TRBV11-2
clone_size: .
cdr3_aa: CASSPTGGSSYEQYF

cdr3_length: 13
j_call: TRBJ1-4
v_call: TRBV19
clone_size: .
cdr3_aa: CASSRVFGEKLFF

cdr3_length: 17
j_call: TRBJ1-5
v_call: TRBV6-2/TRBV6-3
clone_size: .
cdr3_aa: CASSYSGTDYSNQPQHF

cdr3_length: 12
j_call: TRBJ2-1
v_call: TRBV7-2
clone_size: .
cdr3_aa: CALDGGRNEQFF

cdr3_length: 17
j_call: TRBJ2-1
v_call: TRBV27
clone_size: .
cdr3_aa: CASSLPGQPGSYNEQFF

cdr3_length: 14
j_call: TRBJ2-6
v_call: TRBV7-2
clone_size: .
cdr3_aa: CANEGGSGANVLTF

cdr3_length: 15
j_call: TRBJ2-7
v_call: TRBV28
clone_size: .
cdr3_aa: CATQAPGQGVYEQYF

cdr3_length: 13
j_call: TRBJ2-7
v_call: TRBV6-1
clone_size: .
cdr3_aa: CASRAGQGGEQYF

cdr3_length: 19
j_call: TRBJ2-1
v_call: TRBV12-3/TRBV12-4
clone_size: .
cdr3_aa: CASSPRTSGGPSSYNEQFF

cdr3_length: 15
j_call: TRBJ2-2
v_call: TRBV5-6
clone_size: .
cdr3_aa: CASSTQTTETGELFF

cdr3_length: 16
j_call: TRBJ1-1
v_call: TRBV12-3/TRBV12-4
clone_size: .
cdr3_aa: CASSLPPRSGTLEAFF

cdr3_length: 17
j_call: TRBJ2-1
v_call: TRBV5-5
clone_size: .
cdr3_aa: CASSLETRDYLYNEQFF